This T cell receptor (beta chain) was observed in a study of blood T cell repertoires in COVID-19 (dated by TCRdb to the early 2020s). Notes on the research overall: Samples from collaborators originated in the United States, Italy and Spain and spanned both the acute and convalescent phases of COVID-19. The prospective study material was composed of cDNA or gDNA derived from T cells, B-cell-depleted T cells, or PBMCs. The sample metadata nearly always contained a de-identified subject ID, COVID-19 status, age in years and sex. Where available, HLA class I and class II types were obtained from metadata supplied by the sample provider rather than from assay-based typing. The samples were drawn from the first 160 participants of the ongoing ImmuneRACE study and from 1,254 subjects provided by 6 global collaborators. The repertoires were released in a freely available public database meant as a resource for research on the immune response to SARS-CoV-2. Subjects who had been exposed to COVID-19, were actively infected with it, or had recovered from it provided the deeply sampled blood TCRbeta repertoires that made up the dataset.

Overall study results and their limits: Clinical and demographic metadata were provided uncurated, with the amount varying by source and participant.

Cut back by 1 base and 6 bases, the V and J ends lie 16 bases apart. The CDR1 and CDR2 encoded by the germline V gene are KGHSH and LQKENI. From the cysteine up to the phenylalanine, the CDR3 has a length of 15 residues. Only the CDR3 portion is preserved as DNA: 45 bases, with reading frame beginning at the first base. The immunoSEQ Assay, a bias-controlled multiplex PCR, was used to amplify TCRbeta CDR3 regions from genomic DNA. The authors' pipeline ran thus. Nucleated cell counts per sample were estimated from amplification of reference gene primers within the assay. Sequence reads were collapsed and filtered to measure the absolute abundance of every unique TCRbeta CDR3 rearrangement. Productive Simpson clonality was computed per sample as the square root of Simpson's diversity index over productive rearrangements. TCRdb carries this immuneACCESS record with in-frame sequences only. Its versions omit some clonotypes, under half of them owing to an unresolved V gene in the studies checked, with the rest unexplained. Clone size and V and J calls were adopted from that table, with D and trimming inferred from the DNA. Present in this sample are 240,000 or so clones, about 80% of which were seen just once. The ten largest clones represent around 9.6% of the sample.

This clone was counted a few times. Its antigen is currently not known. Qualities for individual bases were not recorded, and no much larger clone is one base off. Collaborating institutions collected whole blood in K2EDTA tubes following their own protocols. Collaborator samples were shipped for TCRbeta analysis as frozen whole blood, isolated PBMCs, or DNA extracted from either sample type. The receptor's source is a woman over 75 with acute or convalescent COVID-19. Here the chain combines TRBV18 and TRBJ2-7; TRBD1 could be the D gene, as 7 bases match. Sequences were obtained from peripheral blood. CDR3 region: CASSPLQGRTAEQYF. The DNA reads as follows: TGTGCCAGCTCACCACTACAGGGGAGGACGGCCGAGCAGTACTTC.